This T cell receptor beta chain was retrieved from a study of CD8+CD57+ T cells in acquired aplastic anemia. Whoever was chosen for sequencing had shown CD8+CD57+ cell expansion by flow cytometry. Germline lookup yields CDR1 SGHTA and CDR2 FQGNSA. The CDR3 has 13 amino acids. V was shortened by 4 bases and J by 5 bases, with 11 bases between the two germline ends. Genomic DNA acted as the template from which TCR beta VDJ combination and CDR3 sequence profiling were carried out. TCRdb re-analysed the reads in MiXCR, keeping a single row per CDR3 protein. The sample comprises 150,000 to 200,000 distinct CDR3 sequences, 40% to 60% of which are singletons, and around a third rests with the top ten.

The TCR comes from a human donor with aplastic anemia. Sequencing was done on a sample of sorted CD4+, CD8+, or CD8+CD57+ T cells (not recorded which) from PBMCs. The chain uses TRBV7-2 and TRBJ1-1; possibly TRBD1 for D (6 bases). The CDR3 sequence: CASSSDSLTEAFF. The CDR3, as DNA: TGTGCCAGCAGCTCGGACAGTCTAACTGAAGCTTTCTTT.